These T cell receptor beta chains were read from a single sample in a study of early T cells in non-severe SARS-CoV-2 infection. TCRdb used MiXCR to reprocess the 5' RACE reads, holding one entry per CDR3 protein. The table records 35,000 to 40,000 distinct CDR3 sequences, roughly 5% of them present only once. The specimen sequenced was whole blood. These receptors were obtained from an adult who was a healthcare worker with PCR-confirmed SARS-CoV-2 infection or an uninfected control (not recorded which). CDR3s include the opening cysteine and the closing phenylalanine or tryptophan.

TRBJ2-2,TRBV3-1,CASSPTGTGELFF
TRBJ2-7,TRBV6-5,CASSYSLASPYEQYF
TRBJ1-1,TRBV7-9,CASTEGAWTEAFF
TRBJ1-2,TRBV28,CASGGQIVRGYTF
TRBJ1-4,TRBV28,CASSGEGYEKLFF
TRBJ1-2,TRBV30,CAWITARYRYTF
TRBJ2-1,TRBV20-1,CSAGLAGYSYNEQFF
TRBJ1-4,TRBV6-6,CASSRGQAVGEKLFF
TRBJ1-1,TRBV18,CASSPGDRANTEAFF
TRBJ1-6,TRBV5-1,CASSLATGNNSPLHF
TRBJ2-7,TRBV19,CASSIPGLAGESYEQYF
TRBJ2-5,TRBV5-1,CASSPGVVEGAKWETQYF
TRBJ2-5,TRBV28,CASSLELQGVQETQYF
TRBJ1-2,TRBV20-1,CSVLGRRVGANYGYTF
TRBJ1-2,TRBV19,CASRDRFGDRDGYTF
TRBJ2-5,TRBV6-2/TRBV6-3,CASSTKRGETQYF
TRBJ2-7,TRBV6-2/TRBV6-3,CASSQGRLTYEQYF
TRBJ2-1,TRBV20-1,CSAVIGRYNEQFF
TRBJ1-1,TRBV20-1,CSAQDRGRNTEAFF
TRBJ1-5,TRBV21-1,CASSKDQASNQPQHF
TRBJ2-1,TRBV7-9,CASSLALGLVSYNEQFF
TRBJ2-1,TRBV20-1,CSARTTSGRSYNEQFF
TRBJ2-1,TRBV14,CASSQDRDSSYNEQFF
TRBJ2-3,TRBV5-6,CASSFSTDTQYF
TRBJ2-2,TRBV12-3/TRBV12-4,CASSFHSSGSWGTGELFF
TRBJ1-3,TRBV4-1,CASSQDLFRLSGNTIYF
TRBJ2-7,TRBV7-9,CASSSRGTGSYEQYF
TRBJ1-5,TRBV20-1,CSARPLTGPQHF
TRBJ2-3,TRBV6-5,CASSYGGVSTDTQYF
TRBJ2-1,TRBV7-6,CASSLGNNNEQFF
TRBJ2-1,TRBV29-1,CSVEDGERGAYNEQFF
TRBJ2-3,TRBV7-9,CASSLGGTQYF
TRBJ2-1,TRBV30,CAWSRQINEQFF
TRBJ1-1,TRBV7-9,CASSSLGEAFF
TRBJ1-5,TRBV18,CASSPGGFSNQPQHF
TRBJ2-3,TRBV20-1,CSARVPREGTDTQYF
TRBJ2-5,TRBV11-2,CASSLIRETQYF
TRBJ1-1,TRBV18,CASSPESLGTEAFF
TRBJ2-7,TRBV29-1,CSVRTGTYEQYF
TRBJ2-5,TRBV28,CASRQGLRETQYF
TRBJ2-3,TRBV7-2,CASSLVGRDLDTQYF
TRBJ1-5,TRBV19,CASRIGRGNQPQHF
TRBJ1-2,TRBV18,CASSLRQASLNYGYTF
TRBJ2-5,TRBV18,CASSPRGGQETQYF
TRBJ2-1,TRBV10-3,CAISAGGRYNEQFF
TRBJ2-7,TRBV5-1,CASSWDGAEQYF
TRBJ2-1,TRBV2,CASQEGGNNEQFF
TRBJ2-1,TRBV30,CAWSETSYEQFF
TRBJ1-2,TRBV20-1,CSAVRDSNYGYTF
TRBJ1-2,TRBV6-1,CASRPLGLNYGYTF
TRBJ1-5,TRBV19,CASSTGLGDQPQHF
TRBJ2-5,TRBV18,CASFTQAQPETQYF